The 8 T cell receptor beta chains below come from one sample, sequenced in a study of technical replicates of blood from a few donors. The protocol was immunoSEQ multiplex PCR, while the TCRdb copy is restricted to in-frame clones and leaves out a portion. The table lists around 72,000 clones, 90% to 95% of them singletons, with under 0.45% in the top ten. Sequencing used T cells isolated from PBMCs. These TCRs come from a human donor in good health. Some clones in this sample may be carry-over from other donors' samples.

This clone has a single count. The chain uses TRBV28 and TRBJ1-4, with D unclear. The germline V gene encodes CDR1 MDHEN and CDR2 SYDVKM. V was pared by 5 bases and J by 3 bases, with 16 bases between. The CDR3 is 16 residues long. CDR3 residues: CASSPRMFGPNEKLFF. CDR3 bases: TGTGCCAGCAGTCCCCGCATGTTTGGCCCTAATGAAAAACTGTTTTTT.

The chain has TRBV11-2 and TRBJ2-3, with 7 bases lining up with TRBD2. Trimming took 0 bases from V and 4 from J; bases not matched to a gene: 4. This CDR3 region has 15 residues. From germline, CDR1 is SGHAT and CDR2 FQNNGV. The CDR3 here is CASSLDWGRADTQYF. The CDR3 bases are TGTGCCAGCAGCTTAGATTGGGGGAGGGCAGATACGCAGTATTTT.

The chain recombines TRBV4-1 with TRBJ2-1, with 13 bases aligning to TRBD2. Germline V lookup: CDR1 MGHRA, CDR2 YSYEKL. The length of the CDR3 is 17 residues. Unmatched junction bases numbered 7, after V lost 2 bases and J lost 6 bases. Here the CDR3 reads CASSQLSTSGRANEQFF. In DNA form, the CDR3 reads TGCGCCAGCAGCCAATTATCTACTAGCGGGAGGGCCAATGAGCAGTTCTTC.

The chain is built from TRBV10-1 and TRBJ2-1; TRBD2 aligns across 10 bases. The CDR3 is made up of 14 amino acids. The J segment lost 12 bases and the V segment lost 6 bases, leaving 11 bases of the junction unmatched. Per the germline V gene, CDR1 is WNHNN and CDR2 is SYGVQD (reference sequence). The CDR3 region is CASSRTSGLGGQFF. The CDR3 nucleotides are TGCGCCAGCAGCAGGACTAGCGGCCTGGGGGGGCAGTTCTTC.

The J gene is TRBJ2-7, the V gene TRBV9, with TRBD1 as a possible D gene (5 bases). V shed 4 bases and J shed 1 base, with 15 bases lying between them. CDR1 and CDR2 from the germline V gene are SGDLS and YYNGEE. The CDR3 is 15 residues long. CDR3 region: CASSPHRHWSYEQYF. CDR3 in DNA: TGTGCCAGCAGCCCCCACAGGCACTGGTCCTACGAGCAGTACTTC.

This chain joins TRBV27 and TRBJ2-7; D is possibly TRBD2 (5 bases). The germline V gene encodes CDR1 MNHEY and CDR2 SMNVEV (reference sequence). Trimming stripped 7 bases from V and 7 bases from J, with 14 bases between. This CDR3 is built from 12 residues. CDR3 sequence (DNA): TGTGCCAGCACTCCGGGATTTAGGGAGCAGTACTTC. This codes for CASTPGFREQYF.

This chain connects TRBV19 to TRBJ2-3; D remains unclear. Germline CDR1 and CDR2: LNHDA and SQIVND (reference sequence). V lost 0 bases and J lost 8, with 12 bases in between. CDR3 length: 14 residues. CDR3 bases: TGTGCCAGTAGTATAGATAGTACCCGGGTTACGCAGTATTTT. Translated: CASSIDSTRVTQYF.

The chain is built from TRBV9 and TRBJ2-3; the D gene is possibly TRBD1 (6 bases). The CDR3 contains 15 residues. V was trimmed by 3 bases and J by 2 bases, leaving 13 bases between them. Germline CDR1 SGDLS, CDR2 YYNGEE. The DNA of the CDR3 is TGTGCCAGCAGCGACGGGACAAGTTCCACAGATACGCAGTATTTT. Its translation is CASSDGTSSTDTQYF.